The clone carrying this T cell receptor (beta chain) appeared a few times. Its antigen is currently unknown. The data are from a study of CD8+ T cells in alopecia areata. Looking at the study overall: People stayed on tofacitinib for 6 to 18 months, then stopped the drug for 6 months.

Study-wide results and limits: Scalp clonality and expanded CD8+ clones among the top 100 fell significantly with tofacitinib.

Treatment denoted: oral pan-JAK inhibitor, 5-10 mg twice daily. The germline CDR1 and CDR2 sequences are ENHRY and SYGVKD. Trimming cost V 1 base and J 1 base, with 6 bases left between them. This CDR3 spans 14 amino acids. RNA extraction and reverse transcription yielded cDNA as sequencing template. The protocol was immunoSEQ multiplex PCR, while the TCRdb copy is restricted to in-frame clones and leaves out a portion. The sample has about 220,000 clones; more than 45% are singletons. Sequenced material: CD4+ T cells sorted from blood, taken at week 4, from a patient treated with tofacitinib. The sequence derives from a human donor with alopecia areata. The rearrangement links TRBV10-3 to TRBJ2-3; D is uncertain. The CDR3 DNA sequence: TGTGCCATCAGTGAGTTAGGTGGCACAGATACGCAGTATTTT. Translated: CAISELGGTDTQYF.